This T cell receptor beta chain is from a study of blood T cell repertoires in COVID-19. On the study more broadly: In each case, the material was cDNA or gDNA derived from T cells, B-cell-depleted T cells, or PBMCs.

Trimming left V 3 bases short and J 3 bases short, with 14 bases between. In germline, CDR1 is LNHDA, CDR2 SQIVND (reference sequence). The CDR3 has 15 residues. Original processing notes: Nucleated cell counts were estimated from reference gene primer amplification. Measured with immunoSEQ multiplex PCR; TCRdb has only the in-frame clones, and not every one. That table gives V, J and clone size, and the DNA gave D and trimming. The sample lists about 81,000 clones, 89% occurring once. The chain joins TRBV19 to TRBJ1-2; D gene uncertain. Sequenced sample: peripheral blood. The sequence was collected from a man between 65 and 79 years old with active or convalescent COVID-19. Here the CDR3 reads CASSIDGRLYYGYTF. For the CDR3, the DNA is TGTGCCAGTAGTATTGACGGCCGACTGTACTATGGCTACACCTTC.